This T cell receptor (beta chain) is drawn from a study of blood T cell repertoires in COVID-19. Study overall: Samples representing acute and convalescent COVID-19 were sourced from the United States, Italy and Spain. PBMCs, B-cell-depleted T cells, or T cells were the source of the cDNA or gDNA that made up the material.

Sequenced by immunoSEQ multiplex PCR; TCRdb stores in-frame clones only, minus some. The sample has 300,000 to 400,000 clones; 86% are singletons. The receptor's source is a woman in her 40s with acute COVID-19. Sequenced input: PBMCs or T cells enriched from blood (not recorded which).

CDR3 amino acids: CASSFMDTQYF. Here the CDR3 DNA reads TGTGCCAGCAGCTTTATGGATACGCAGTATTTT. The gene calls are TRBV7-9 and TRBJ2-3; unclear D gene. CDR3 length: 11 residues. The germline gives CDR1 SEHNR, CDR2 FQNEAQ (reference sequence). V was shortened by 3 bases and J by 6 bases, with 4 bases between the two germline ends.